These T cell receptor beta chains were read from a single sample in a study of blood T cell repertoires in COVID-19. TCRdb's copy holds only in-frame clones and misses some; the assay was immunoSEQ multiplex PCR. This table holds about 75,000 clones, less than 85% found once. The material sequenced was peripheral blood. Receptor source: a human donor with acute or convalescent COVID-19. The donor label of this sample is uncertain. Each CDR3 is given with its conserved first and last residue. The D gene is left open where the match is weak. Part of the rows lack a size; the others show once, few, many or a class for expanded clones.

J,V,size,D,CDR3,DNA
TRBJ1-1,TRBV4-1,-,-,CASSHPQGNTEAFF,TGCGCCAGCAGCCATCCACAGGGCAACACTGAAGCTTTCTTT
TRBJ2-5,TRBV27,-,-,CASSLLGPQETQYF,TGTGCCAGCAGTTTGTTGGGGCCCCAAGAGACCCAGTACTTC
TRBJ2-2,TRBV9,-,-,CASSVASTFTSGELFF,TGTGCCAGCAGCGTAGCATCGACATTTACCTCCGGGGAGCTGTTTTTT
TRBJ1-2,TRBV12-3/TRBV12-4,-,-,CASSLRSDYGYTF,TGTGCCAGCAGTTTACGTTCAGACTATGGCTACACCTTC
TRBJ1-1,TRBV29-1,-,-,CSVHGQWNTEAFF,TGCAGCGTTCATGGACAGTGGAACACTGAAGCTTTCTTT
TRBJ2-2,TRBV14,-,TRBD1,CASSPPGQGRLGTGELFF,TGTGCCAGCAGCCCGCCGGGACAGGGGAGATTGGGCACCGGGGAGCTGTTTTTT
TRBJ2-1,TRBV23-1,few,-,CASGPHEQFF,TGCGCCAGCGGCCCCCATGAGCAGTTCTTC
TRBJ2-1,TRBV6-2/TRBV6-3,-,TRBD2,CASSSRRGTSGRYEQFF,TGTGCCAGCAGCTCTAGAAGGGGGACTAGCGGGAGATATGAGCAGTTCTTC
TRBJ1-5,TRBV25-1,-,TRBD1,CASSEWGQGQPQHF,TGTGCCAGCAGTGAATGGGGACAGGGCCAGCCCCAGCATTTT
TRBJ2-1,TRBV5-6,once,-,CASRKAGPYNEQFF,TGTGCCAGCCGTAAGGCGGGTCCCTACAATGAGCAGTTCTTC
TRBJ1-1,TRBV6-5,-,-,CASSWDTLKTEAFF,TGTGCCAGCAGCTGGGACACTTTGAAAACTGAAGCTTTCTTT